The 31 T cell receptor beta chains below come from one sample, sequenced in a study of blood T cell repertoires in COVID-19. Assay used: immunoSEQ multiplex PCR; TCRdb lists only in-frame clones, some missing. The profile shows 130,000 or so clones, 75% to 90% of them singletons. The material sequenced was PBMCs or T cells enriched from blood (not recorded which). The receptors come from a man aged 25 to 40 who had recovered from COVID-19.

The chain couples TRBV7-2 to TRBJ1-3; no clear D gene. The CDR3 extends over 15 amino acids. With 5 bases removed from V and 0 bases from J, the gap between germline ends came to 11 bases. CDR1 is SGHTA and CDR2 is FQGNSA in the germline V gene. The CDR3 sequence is CASSLVADSGNTIYF. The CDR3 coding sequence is TGTGCCAGCAGCCTGGTGGCAGACTCTGGAAACACCATATATTTT. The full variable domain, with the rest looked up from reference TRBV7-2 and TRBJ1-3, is GAGVSQSPSNKVTEKGKDVELRCDPISGHTALYWYRQSLGQGLEFLIYFQGNSAPDKSGLPSDRFSAERTGGSVSTLTIQRTQQEDSAVYLCASSLVADSGNTIYFGEGSWLTVV.

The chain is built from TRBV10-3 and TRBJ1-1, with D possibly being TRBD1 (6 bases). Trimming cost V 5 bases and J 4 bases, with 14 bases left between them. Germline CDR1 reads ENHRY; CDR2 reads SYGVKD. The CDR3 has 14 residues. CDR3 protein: CAISLDSLGTEAFF. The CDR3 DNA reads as TGTGCCATCAGTCTGGACAGCCTGGGCACTGAAGCTTTCTTT.

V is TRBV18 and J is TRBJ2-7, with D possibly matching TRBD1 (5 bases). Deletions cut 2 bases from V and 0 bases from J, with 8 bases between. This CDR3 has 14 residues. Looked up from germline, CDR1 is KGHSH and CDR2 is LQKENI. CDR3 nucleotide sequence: TGTGCCAGCTCACCAGGGGCGGACTCCTACGAGCAGTACTTC. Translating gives CASSPGADSYEQYF.

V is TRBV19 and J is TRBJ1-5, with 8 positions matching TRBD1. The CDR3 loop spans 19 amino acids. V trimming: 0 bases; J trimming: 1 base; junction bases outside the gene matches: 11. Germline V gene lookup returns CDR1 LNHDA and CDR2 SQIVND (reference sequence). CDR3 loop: CASSIDGRTGTSSNQPQHF. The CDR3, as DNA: TGTGCCAGTAGTATAGATGGAAGGACAGGGACTTCGAGCAATCAGCCCCAGCATTTT. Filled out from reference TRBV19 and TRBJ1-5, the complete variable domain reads DGGITQSPKYLFRKEGQNVTLSCEQNLNHDAMYWYRQDPGQGLRLIYYSQIVNDFQKGDIAEGYSVSREKKESFPLTVTSAQKNPTAFYLCASSIDGRTGTSSNQPQHFGDGTRLSIL.

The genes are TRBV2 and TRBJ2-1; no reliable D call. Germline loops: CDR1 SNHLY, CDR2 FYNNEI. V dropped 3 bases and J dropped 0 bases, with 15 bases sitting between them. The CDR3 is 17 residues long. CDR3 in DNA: TGTGCCAGCAGTGATCGTCAGACCTCTAGCTCCTACAATGAGCAGTTCTTC. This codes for CASSDRQTSSSYNEQFF.

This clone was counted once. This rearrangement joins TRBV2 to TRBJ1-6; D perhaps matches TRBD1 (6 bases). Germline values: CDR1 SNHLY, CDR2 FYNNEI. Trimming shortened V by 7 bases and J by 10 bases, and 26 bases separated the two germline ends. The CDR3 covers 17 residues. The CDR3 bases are TGTGCCAGCACCCAACAAGGGGGGGCAGGGAGTTACTCACCCCTCCACTTT. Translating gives CASTQQGGAGSYSPLHF. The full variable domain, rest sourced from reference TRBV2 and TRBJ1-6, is EPEVTQTPSHQVTQMGQEVILRCVPISNHLYFYWYRQILGQKVEFLVSFYNNEISEKSEIFDDQFSVERPDGSNFTLKIRSTKLEDSAMYFCASTQQGGAGSYSPLHFGNGTRLTVT.

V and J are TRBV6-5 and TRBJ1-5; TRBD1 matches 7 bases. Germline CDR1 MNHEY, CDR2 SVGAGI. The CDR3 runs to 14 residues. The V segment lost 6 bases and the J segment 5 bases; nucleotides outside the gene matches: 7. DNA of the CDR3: TGTGCCAGCAGATCCGACAGGGAGGATCAGCCCCAGCATTTT. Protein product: CASRSDREDQPQHF.

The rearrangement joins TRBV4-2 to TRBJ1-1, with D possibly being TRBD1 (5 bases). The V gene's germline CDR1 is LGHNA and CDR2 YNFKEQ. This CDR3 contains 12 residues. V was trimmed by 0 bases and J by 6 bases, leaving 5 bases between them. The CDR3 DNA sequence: TGTGCCAGCAGCCAAGAAGGGGCTGAAGCTTTCTTT. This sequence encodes CASSQEGAEAFF.

The CDR3 protein is CAWSEPRYGYTF. DNA of the CDR3: TGTGCCTGGAGTGAACCTAGGTATGGCTACACCTTC. The chain joins TRBV30 to TRBJ1-2, with D unresolved. CDR1 is GTSNPN and CDR2 is SVGIG in the germline V gene (reference sequence). Trimming took 1 base from V and 5 from J, leaving 8 bases between them. The CDR3 covers 12 residues.

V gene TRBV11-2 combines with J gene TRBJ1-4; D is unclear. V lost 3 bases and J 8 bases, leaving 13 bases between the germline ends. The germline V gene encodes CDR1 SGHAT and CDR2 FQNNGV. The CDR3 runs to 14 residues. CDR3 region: CASSFLVLGEKLFF. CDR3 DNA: TGTGCCAGCAGCTTTTTGGTTCTTGGCGAAAAACTGTTTTTT.

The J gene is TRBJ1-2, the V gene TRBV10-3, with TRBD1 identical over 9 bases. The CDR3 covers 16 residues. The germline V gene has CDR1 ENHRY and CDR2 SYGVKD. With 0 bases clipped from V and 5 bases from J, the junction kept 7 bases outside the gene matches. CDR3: CAISESKTGGGYGYTF. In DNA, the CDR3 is TGTGCCATCAGTGAGTCGAAAACAGGGGGCGGATATGGCTACACCTTC.

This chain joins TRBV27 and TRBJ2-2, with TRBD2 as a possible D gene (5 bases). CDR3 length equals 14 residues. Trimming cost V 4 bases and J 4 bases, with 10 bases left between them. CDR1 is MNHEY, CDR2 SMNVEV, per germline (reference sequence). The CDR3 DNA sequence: TGTGCCAGCAGTTCCGGGATTACCACCGGGGAGCTGTTTTTT. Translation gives CASSSGITTGELFF.

The chain's CDR3 is CASSEGLAGVNEQFF. CDR3 nucleotides: TGCGCCAGCAGTGAGGGGCTAGCGGGAGTCAATGAGCAGTTCTTC. The rearrangement links TRBV10-1 to TRBJ2-1; 10 nucleotides agree with TRBD2. The CDR3 runs 15 residues. V dropped 2 bases and J dropped 6; count of bases not matched to a gene: 4. The germline gives CDR1 WNHNN, CDR2 SYGVQD (reference sequence).

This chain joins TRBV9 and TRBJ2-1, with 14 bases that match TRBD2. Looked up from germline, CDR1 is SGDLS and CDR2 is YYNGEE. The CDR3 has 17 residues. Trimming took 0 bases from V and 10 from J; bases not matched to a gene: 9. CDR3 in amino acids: CASSVASGGLAGVEQFF. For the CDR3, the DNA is TGTGCCAGCAGCGTAGCTTCTGGGGGACTAGCGGGAGTCGAGCAGTTCTTC.

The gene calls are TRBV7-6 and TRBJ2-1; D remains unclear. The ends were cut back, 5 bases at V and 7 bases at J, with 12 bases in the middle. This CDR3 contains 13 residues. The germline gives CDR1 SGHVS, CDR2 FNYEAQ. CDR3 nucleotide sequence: TGTGCCAGCAGCGCCGGGTCGGTAAATGAGCAGTTCTTC. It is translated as CASSAGSVNEQFF. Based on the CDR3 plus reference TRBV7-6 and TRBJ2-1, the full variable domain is GAGVSQSPRYKVTKRGQDVALRCDPISGHVSLYWYRQALGQGPEFLTYFNYEAQQDKSGLPNDRFSAERPEGSISTLTIQRTEQRDSAMYRCASSAGSVNEQFFGPGTRLTVL.

The CDR3 sequence is CASSLLAGVYEQYF. CDR3 nucleotides: TGTGCCAGCAGTCTCTTAGCGGGAGTCTACGAGCAGTACTTC. The V and J genes are TRBV28 and TRBJ2-7; 9 nucleotides agree with TRBD2. J lost 3 bases, V lost 5 bases, and 5 bases had no gene match. The CDR3 extends over 14 amino acids. The germline V gene has CDR1 MDHEN and CDR2 SYDVKM.

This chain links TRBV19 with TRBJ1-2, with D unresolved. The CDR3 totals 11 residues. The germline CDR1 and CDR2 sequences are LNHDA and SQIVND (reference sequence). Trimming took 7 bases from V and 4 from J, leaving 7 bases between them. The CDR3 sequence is CASTDTYGYTF. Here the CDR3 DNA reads TGTGCCAGTACCGACACCTATGGCTACACCTTC.

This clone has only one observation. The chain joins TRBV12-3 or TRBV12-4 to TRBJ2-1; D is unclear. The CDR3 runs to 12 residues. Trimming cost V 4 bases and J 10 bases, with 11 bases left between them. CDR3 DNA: TGTGCCAGCAGTTCGTTCGCGCCAGAGCAGTTCTTC. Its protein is CASSSFAPEQFF.

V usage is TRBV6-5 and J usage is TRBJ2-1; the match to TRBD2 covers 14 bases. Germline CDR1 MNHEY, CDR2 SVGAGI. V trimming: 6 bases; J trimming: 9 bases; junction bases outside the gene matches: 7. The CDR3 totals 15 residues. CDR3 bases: TGTGCCAGCAGCCGTGGACTAGCGGGAGGAGGTGAGCAGTTCTTC. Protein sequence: CASSRGLAGGGEQFF.

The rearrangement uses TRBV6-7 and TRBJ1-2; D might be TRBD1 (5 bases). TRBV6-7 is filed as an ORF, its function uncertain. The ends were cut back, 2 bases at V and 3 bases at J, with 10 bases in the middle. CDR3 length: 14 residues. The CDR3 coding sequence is TGTGCCAGCAGTTACCTCAGCAGGGACTATGGCTACACCTTC. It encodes CASSYLSRDYGYTF.

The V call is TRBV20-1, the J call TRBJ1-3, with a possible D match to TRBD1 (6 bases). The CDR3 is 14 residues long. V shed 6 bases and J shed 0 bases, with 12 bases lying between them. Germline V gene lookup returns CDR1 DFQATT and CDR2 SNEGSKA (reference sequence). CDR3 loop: CSASRDNSGNTIYF. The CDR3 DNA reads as TGCAGTGCGAGTCGGGACAACTCTGGAAACACCATATATTTT.

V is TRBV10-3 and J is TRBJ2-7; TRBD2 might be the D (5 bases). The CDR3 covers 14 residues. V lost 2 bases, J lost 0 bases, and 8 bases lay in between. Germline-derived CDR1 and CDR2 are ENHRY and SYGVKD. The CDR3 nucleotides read TGTGCCATCAGTGAGCTTGGGAGCTCCTACGAGCAGTACGTC. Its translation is CAISELGSSYEQYV.

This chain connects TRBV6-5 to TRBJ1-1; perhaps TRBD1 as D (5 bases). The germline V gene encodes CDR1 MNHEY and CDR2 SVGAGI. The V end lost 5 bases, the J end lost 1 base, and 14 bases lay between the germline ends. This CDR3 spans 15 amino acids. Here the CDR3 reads CASSTQGQGNTEAFF. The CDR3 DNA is TGTGCCAGCAGTACCCAAGGGCAGGGGAACACTGAAGCTTTCTTT.

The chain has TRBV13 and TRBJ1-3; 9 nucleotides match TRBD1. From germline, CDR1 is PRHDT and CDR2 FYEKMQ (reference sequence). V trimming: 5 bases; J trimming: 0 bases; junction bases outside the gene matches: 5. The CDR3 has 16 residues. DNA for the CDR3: TGTGCCAGCAGCCCTGGGACAGGGAGCTCTGGAAACACCATATATTTT. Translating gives CASSPGTGSSGNTIYF.

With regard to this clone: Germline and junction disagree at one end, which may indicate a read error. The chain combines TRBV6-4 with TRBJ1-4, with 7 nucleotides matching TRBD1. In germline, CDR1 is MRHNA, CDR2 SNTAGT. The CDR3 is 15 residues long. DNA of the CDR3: TGTGCCAGCAGTCACTCGGGACAGACTAATGAAAAACTGTTTTTT. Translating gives CASSHSGQTNEKLFF.

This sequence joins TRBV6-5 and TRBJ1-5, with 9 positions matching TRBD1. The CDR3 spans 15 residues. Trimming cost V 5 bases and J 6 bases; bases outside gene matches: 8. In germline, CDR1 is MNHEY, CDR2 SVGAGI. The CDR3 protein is CASSPGTGFRQPQHF. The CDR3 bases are TGTGCCAGCAGTCCCGGGACAGGGTTCCGTCAGCCCCAGCATTTT.

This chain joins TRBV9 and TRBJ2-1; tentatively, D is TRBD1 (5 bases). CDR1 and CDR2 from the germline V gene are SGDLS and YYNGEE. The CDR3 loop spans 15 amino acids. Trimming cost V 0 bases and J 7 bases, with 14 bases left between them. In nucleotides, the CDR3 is TGTGCCAGCAGCGTAGAGGGTGGGGCCGGAAATGAGCAGTTCTTC. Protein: CASSVEGGAGNEQFF.

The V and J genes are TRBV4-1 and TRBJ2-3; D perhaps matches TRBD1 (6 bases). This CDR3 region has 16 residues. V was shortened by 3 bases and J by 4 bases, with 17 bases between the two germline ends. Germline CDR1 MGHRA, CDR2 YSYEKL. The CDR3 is CASSQAIRGKADTQYF. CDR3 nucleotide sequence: TGCGCCAGCAGCCAGGCCATTAGGGGGAAAGCAGATACGCAGTATTTT.

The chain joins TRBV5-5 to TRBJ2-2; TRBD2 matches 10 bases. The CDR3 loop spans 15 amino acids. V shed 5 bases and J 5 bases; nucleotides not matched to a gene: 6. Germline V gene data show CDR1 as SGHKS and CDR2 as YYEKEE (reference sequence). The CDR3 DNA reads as TGTGCCAGCAGTTTTTTAGCGGGGGGAACCGGGGAGCTGTTTTTT. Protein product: CASSFLAGGTGELFF.

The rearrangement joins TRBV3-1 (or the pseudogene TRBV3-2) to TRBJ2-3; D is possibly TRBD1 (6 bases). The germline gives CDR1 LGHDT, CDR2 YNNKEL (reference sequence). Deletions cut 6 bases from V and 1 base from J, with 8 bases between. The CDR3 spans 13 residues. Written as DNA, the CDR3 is TGTGCCAGCAGTTCAGGGGGCACAGATACGCAGTATTTT. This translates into CASSSGGTDTQYF.

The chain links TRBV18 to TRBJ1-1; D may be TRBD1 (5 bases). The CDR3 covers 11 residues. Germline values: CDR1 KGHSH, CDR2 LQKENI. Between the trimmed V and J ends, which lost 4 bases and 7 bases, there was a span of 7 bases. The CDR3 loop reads CASSRDSEAFF. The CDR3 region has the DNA TGTGCCAGCTCACGAGACAGTGAAGCTTTCTTT. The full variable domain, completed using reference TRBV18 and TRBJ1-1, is NAGVMQNPRHLVRRRGQEARLRCSPMKGHSHVYWYRQLPEEGLKFMVYLQKENIIDESGMPKERFSAEFPKEGPSILRIQQVVRGDSAAYFCASSRDSEAFFGQGTRLTVV.